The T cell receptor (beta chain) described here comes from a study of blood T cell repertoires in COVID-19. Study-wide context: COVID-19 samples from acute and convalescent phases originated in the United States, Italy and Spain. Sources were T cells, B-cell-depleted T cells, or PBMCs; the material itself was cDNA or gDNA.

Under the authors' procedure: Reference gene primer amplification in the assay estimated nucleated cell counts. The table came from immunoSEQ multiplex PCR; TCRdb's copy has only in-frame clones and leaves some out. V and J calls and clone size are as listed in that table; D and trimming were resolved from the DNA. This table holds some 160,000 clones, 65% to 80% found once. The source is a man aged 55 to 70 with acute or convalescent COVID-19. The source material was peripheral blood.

The chain's CDR3 is CASSGTGGLQPQHF. In nucleotides, the CDR3 is TGTGCCAGCAGTGGGACAGGGGGTCTTCAGCCCCAGCATTTT. J is TRBJ1-5 and V is TRBV2, with 10 nucleotides matching TRBD1. This CDR3 is 14 amino acids long. Germline-derived CDR1 and CDR2 are SNHLY and FYNNEI. V lost 4 bases to trimming and J lost 6 bases; unmatched junction nucleotides: 3.